This entry lists 29 T cell receptor beta chains sequenced from one sample in a study of T cells after yellow fever vaccination. TCRdb ran MiXCR on the 5' RACE reads and lists one entry per CDR3 protein. The sample contains around 250,000 distinct CDR3 sequences, 6.9% of which appear only once. Sequenced material: CD4+ T cells sorted from PBMCs, taken 15 days after the yellow fever booster vaccination. The receptors shown here come from a man aged 25 to 40 who received the YFV17D yellow fever vaccine.

This clonotype was found many times. The V and J genes are TRBV11-2 and TRBJ2-1; tentatively, D is TRBD1 or TRBD2 (6 bases each). The CDR3 runs 17 residues. The germline V and J ends were trimmed by 0 bases and 0 bases, with 12 bases remaining between them. Per germline, CDR1 SGHAT and CDR2 FQNNGV. CDR3 sequence (DNA): TGTGCCAGCAGCTTAGAAGGGGGGATGAGCTCCTACAATGAGCAGTTCTTC. Translated: CASSLEGGMSSYNEQFF.

The chain carries TRBV6-2 or TRBV6-3 and TRBJ2-7; D is possibly TRBD1 or TRBD2 (5 bases each). V dropped 8 bases and J dropped 2 bases, with 16 bases sitting between them. Germline CDR1 and CDR2: MNHEY and SVGEGT. The length of the CDR3 is 14 residues. This chain's CDR3 is CASGRGPSTYEQYF. The DNA for the CDR3 is TGTGCCAGCGGAAGGGGACCGTCAACCTACGAGCAGTACTTC.

This clonotype has more than one count but fewer than ten. This sequence joins TRBV30 and TRBJ1-1; 7 bases are shared with TRBD1. The V gene end was trimmed by 2 bases and the J gene end by 1 base; junction bases not matched to a gene: 16. The CDR3 is 18 residues long. Germline CDR1 and CDR2: GTSNPN and SVGIG (reference sequence). The CDR3 is CAWSPRQGVTSQNTEAFF. The DNA for the CDR3 is TGTGCCTGGAGTCCCCGGCAGGGGGTAACTTCACAGAACACTGAAGCTTTCTTT.

This clonotype was counted many times. DNA of the CDR3: TGCGCCAGCAGCTTGGGACTGGATTCAACCTACGAGCAGTACTTC. This sequence encodes CASSLGLDSTYEQYF. The gene calls are TRBV5-1 and TRBJ2-7; no clear D gene. Germline V gene sequence: CDR1 SGHRS, CDR2 YFSETQ. V was cut by 0 bases and J by 2 bases, with 12 bases left in between. CDR3 length: 15 residues.

This clonotype occurred a few times. The rearrangement links TRBV28 to TRBJ2-1, with 8 bases matching TRBD1. V was pared by 10 bases and J by 0 bases, with 2 bases of the junction left unmatched. The CDR3 has 13 residues. The germline gives CDR1 MDHEN, CDR2 SYDVKM. The CDR3, as DNA: TGTGCCATCGGACAGGGCTCCTACAATGAGCAGTTCTTC. It is translated as CAIGQGSYNEQFF.

Only a few counts were recorded for this clonotype. The chain uses TRBV29-1 and TRBJ2-7, with TRBD1 matching over 9 bases. The trim removed 5 bases at V and 6 bases at J, leaving 8 bases unmatched. Per the germline V gene, CDR1 is SQVTM and CDR2 is ANQGSEA. CDR3 length equals 13 residues. CDR3 residues: CSVSGTGTPEQYF. The CDR3 DNA sequence: TGCAGCGTTTCCGGGACAGGGACGCCCGAGCAGTACTTC.

This clonotype was detected a few times. V gene TRBV5-1 combines with J gene TRBJ1-6, with 7 bases that match TRBD1. The CDR3 contains 16 residues. CDR1 is SGHRS, CDR2 YFSETQ, per germline. J lost 6 bases, V lost 4 bases, and 10 bases had no gene match. The CDR3 coding sequence is TGCGCCAGCAGCCTGAGTCCGGGACAGACTAATTCACCCCTCCACTTT. Translation: CASSLSPGQTNSPLHF.

This sequence joins TRBV2 and TRBJ2-7, with D tentatively TRBD2 (5 bases). The CDR3 totals 12 residues. V was cut by 7 bases and J by 9 bases, with 16 bases left in between. CDR1 is SNHLY and CDR2 is FYNNEI in the germline V gene. The CDR3 DNA is TGTGCCAGCACTATGGACGGGATTACGCAGTACTTC. Translation gives CASTMDGITQYF.

This clonotype was detected only a few times. The chain is built from TRBV5-1 and TRBJ1-1; D is unresolved. Trimming cost V 3 bases and J 1 base, with 7 bases left between them. Looked up from germline, CDR1 is SGHRS and CDR2 is YFSETQ. The length of the CDR3 is 13 residues. Here the CDR3 reads CASSSSGNTEAFF. For the CDR3, the DNA is TGCGCCAGCAGCTCGTCGGGGAACACTGAAGCTTTCTTT.

This clonotype has only a few counts. This rearrangement joins TRBV4-2 to TRBJ2-7; D possibly corresponds to TRBD2 (6 bases). The CDR3 is 15 amino acids. CDR1 is LGHNA, CDR2 YNFKEQ, per germline. The V gene lost 8 bases and the J gene lost 0 bases, with 17 bases spanning the gap. The CDR3 nucleotides are TGTGCCAGCGGCCGCAGGCTCGGGGGCTCCTACGAGCAGTACTTC. Translating it yields CASGRRLGGSYEQYF.

This clonotype was picked up a small number of times. The chain uses TRBV29-1 and TRBJ2-2; 7 bases match TRBD1. With 6 bases clipped from V and 1 base from J, the junction kept 8 bases outside the gene matches. Looked up from germline, CDR1 is SQVTM and CDR2 is ANQGSEA. The CDR3 totals 15 residues. The CDR3 region is CSVGVRDRNTGELFF. The CDR3 nucleotides read TGCAGCGTCGGCGTCCGGGACAGGAACACCGGGGAGCTGTTTTTT.

This clonotype has at least ten counts. The rearrangement uses TRBV7-3 and TRBJ2-4; a weak D match, TRBD2 (5 bases). V gave up 2 bases and J gave up 6 bases, with 14 bases separating them. Germline CDR1 SGHTA, CDR2 FQGTGA. This CDR3 is built from 15 residues. DNA of the CDR3: TGTGCCAGCAGCTTAGACGCTGCCCGGGGAAACATTCAGTACTTC. Its translation is CASSLDAARGNIQYF.

This clonotype was seen a handful of times. This rearrangement joins TRBV6-2 or TRBV6-3 to TRBJ2-2, with D maybe TRBD1 (5 bases). CDR1 MNHEY and CDR2 SVGEGT come from the germline V gene. The CDR3 is 14 residues long. V lost 6 bases and J lost 3, with 11 bases in between. The CDR3 DNA follows: TGTGCCAGCAGACTCACAGGATACACCGGGGAGCTGTTTTTT. Translated: CASRLTGYTGELFF.

This clonotype was counted a few times. The chain joins TRBV7-8 to TRBJ1-5; perhaps TRBD1 as D (6 bases). The V gene lost 5 bases and the J gene lost 4 bases, with 15 bases spanning the gap. The germline V gene has CDR1 SGHVS and CDR2 FQNEAQ. The length of the CDR3 is 15 residues. This CDR3 is CASSGRGTRNQPQHF. The CDR3 nucleotides read TGTGCCAGCAGCGGAAGGGGGACTCGGAATCAGCCCCAGCATTTT. The variable domain in full, completed from reference TRBV7-8 and TRBJ1-5, reads GAGVSQSPRYKVAKRGQDVALRCDPISGHVSLFWYQQALGQGPEFLTYFQNEAQLDKSGLPSDRFFAERPEGSVSTLKIQRTQQEDSAVYLCASSGRGTRNQPQHFGDGTRLSIL.

This clonotype was counted only a few times. The rearrangement joins TRBV3-1 to TRBJ1-4; TRBD1 might be the D (5 bases). CDR1 is LGHDT and CDR2 is YNNKEL in the germline V gene (reference sequence). Trimming took 0 bases from V and 11 from J, leaving 19 bases between them. There are 16 residues in the CDR3. CDR3 DNA: TGTGCCAGCAGCCAAGATGTTGGGGCAATGGGAGGCAAACTGTTTTTT. Translated: CASSQDVGAMGGKLFF.

The chain employs TRBV29-1 and TRBJ2-1, with 9 bases fitting TRBD2. Unmatched junction bases numbered 11, after V lost 4 bases and J lost 4 bases. Germline CDR1 and CDR2: SQVTM and ANQGSEA. The CDR3 runs 16 residues. CDR3 in amino acids: CSVGGGLAGTYNEQFF. The DNA for the CDR3 is TGCAGCGTTGGGGGGGGGCTAGCGGGGACATACAATGAGCAGTTCTTC.

The chain couples TRBV7-2 to TRBJ2-7; no clear D gene. V gave up 0 bases and J gave up 5 bases, with 2 bases separating them. CDR3 size: 11 residues. Germline CDR1 reads SGHTA; CDR2 reads FQGNSA. In DNA, the CDR3 is TGTGCCAGCAGCTTAGCTAACGAGCAGTACTTC. Protein: CASSLANEQYF.

This clonotype appeared a few times. V gene TRBV18 combines with J gene TRBJ1-1, with 7 bases matching TRBD1. Germline V gene data show CDR1 as KGHSH and CDR2 as LQKENI. The CDR3 covers 15 residues. The V and J ends lost 5 bases and 0 bases, in that order; junction bases with no gene match: 6. Here the CDR3 reads CASSIGQALNTEAFF. DNA of the CDR3: TGTGCCAGCTCAATCGGACAGGCGCTGAACACTGAAGCTTTCTTT.

This chain links TRBV5-1 with TRBJ1-4, with 8 bases identical to TRBD1. The CDR3 runs 15 residues. Germline V CDR1 and CDR2: SGHRS, YFSETQ. After removal of 0 bases from V and 5 bases from J, the junction contained 3 bases not matched to a gene. The CDR3: CASSLGQGLNEKLFF. CDR3 nucleotide sequence: TGCGCCAGCAGCTTGGGACAGGGGCTAAATGAAAAACTGTTTTTT.

This chain connects TRBV20-1 to TRBJ2-7, with no clear D. Germline V gives CDR1 DFQATT, CDR2 SNEGSKA (reference sequence). V was clipped by 3 bases and J by 4 bases, with 13 bases between them. This CDR3 contains 13 residues. CDR3 in amino acids: CSASDDAGYEQYF. CDR3 nucleotide sequence: TGCAGTGCTAGTGATGACGCTGGATACGAGCAGTACTTC.

This clonotype has more than one count but fewer than ten. This chain joins TRBV19 and TRBJ2-1; 10 nucleotides align to TRBD2. This CDR3 is built from 17 residues. The germline V gene has CDR1 LNHDA and CDR2 SQIVND (reference sequence). V lost 1 base and J lost 3; bases outside the gene matches: 6. The CDR3 sequence is CASSIVRSGRVYNEQFF. The CDR3 nucleotides are TGTGCCAGTAGTATAGTGAGGAGCGGGAGGGTCTACAATGAGCAGTTCTTC.

The chain has TRBV6-1 and TRBJ2-3; D remains ambiguous. Trimming left V 7 bases short and J 4 bases short, with 15 bases between. CDR3 size: 14 residues. CDR1 and CDR2 (germline): MNHNS, SASEGT. CDR3 sequence (DNA): TGTGCCAGCAAGGACGGGCCCGCCGCAGATACGCAGTATTTT. Translating gives CASKDGPAADTQYF.

This clonotype occurred many times. This chain uses TRBV5-1 with TRBJ1-1; no reliable D call. CDR3 length: 13 amino acids. Germline V CDR1 and CDR2: SGHRS, YFSETQ. Between the trimmed V and J ends, which lost 0 bases and 4 bases, there was a span of 7 bases. The CDR3 DNA reads TGCGCCAGCAGCTTGGGGACGGCCACTGAAGCTTTCTTT. This codes for CASSLGTATEAFF.

This clonotype was found a few times. The V gene is TRBV30, the J gene TRBJ2-7; the match to TRBD2 covers 7 bases. This CDR3 spans 14 amino acids. V dropped 0 bases and J dropped 6; count of bases not matched to a gene: 8. CDR1 and CDR2 from the germline V gene are GTSNPN and SVGIG (reference sequence). Written as DNA, the CDR3 is TGTGCCTGGAGTGTCGCACTAGCGATCTCCGAGCAGTACTTC. It translates to CAWSVALAISEQYF.

This clonotype was picked up many times. This chain joins TRBV6-5 and TRBJ2-2; maybe TRBD1 (6 bases). Germline V gene lookup returns CDR1 MNHEY and CDR2 SVGAGI. The CDR3 runs to 15 residues. The V end lost 0 bases, the J end lost 4 bases, and 9 bases lay between the germline ends. The DNA for the CDR3 is TGTGCCAGCAGTTACTCCAGACAGGTCACCGGGGAGCTGTTTTTT. It specifies CASSYSRQVTGELFF.

This clonotype was seen at least ten times. The chain uses TRBV14 and TRBJ2-4, with TRBD2 matching over 11 bases. V was clipped by 2 bases and J by 2 bases; unmatched bases: 5. Germline CDR1 SGHDN, CDR2 FVKESK. The CDR3 is made up of 17 amino acids. CDR3: CASSQTGLAESKNIQYF. The CDR3 DNA sequence: TGTGCCAGCAGCCAAACGGGACTAGCGGAGTCCAAAAACATTCAGTACTTC.

This clonotype was observed many times. The chain links TRBV10-1 to TRBJ2-3; 10 bases map to TRBD2. The CDR3 loop spans 15 amino acids. Germline V lookup: CDR1 WNHNN, CDR2 SYGVQD (reference sequence). After removal of 3 bases from V and 4 bases from J, the junction contained 4 bases not matched to a gene. CDR3 sequence: CASSDSGRGADTQYF. The CDR3 DNA reads as TGCGCCAGCAGTGACAGCGGGAGGGGCGCAGATACGCAGTATTTT.

This clonotype occurred many times. The chain employs TRBV7-2 and TRBJ2-7, with TRBD1 as a possible D gene (6 bases). V was shortened by 3 bases and J by 3 bases, with 9 bases between the two germline ends. Germline V lookup: CDR1 SGHTA, CDR2 FQGNSA. The length of the CDR3 is 13 residues. CDR3: CASSFTGYYEQYF. The DNA for the CDR3 is TGTGCCAGCAGCTTTACAGGGTACTACGAGCAGTACTTC.

V gene TRBV3-1 combines with J gene TRBJ2-7, with a tentative D call TRBD2 (5 bases). V was shortened by 1 base and J by 0 bases, with 13 bases between the two germline ends. CDR3 length equals 16 residues. The germline CDR1 and CDR2 sequences are LGHDT and YNNKEL (reference sequence). The CDR3 DNA is TGTGCCAGCAGCCAAGGGAGGCGGTTCAGCTCCTACGAGCAGTACTTC. This codes for CASSQGRRFSSYEQYF.